What follows are 4 T cell receptor beta chains derived from one specimen sequenced in a study of T cell changes during pregnancy in multiple sclerosis. Libraries were prepared by immunoSEQ multiplex PCR; TCRdb keeps only in-frame clonotypes and omits some of them. Of around 58,000 clones listed, roughly nine tenths were seen once; the top ten hold approximately 0.9%. The source was peripheral blood, collected before pregnancy. The source is a female donor with multiple sclerosis, enrolled in a pregnancy study.

V and J are TRBV7-3 and TRBJ2-6; D is uncertain. Per germline, CDR1 SGHTA and CDR2 FQGTGA. The V and J ends lost 5 bases and 3 bases respectively, with 2 bases between them. This CDR3 has 12 amino acids. DNA for the CDR3: TGTGCCAGCAGCCGTGGGGCCAACGTCCTGACTTTC. Translation gives CASSRGANVLTF.

The chain links TRBV9 to TRBJ2-1, with D unclear. V dropped 0 bases and J dropped 0 bases, with 13 bases sitting between them. CDR3 length: 17 amino acids. Per germline, CDR1 SGDLS and CDR2 YYNGEE. Written as DNA, the CDR3 is TGTGCCAGCAGCGTAGCGCCCCTCCCGAGCTCCTACAATGAGCAGTTCTTC. Protein sequence: CASSVAPLPSSYNEQFF.

V usage is TRBV4-3 and J usage is TRBJ2-1; D possibly corresponds to TRBD2 (7 bases). This CDR3 spans 16 amino acids. Trimming left V 1 base short and J 2 bases short, with 12 bases between. Germline loops: CDR1 LGHNA, CDR2 YSLEER. For the CDR3, the DNA is TGCGCCAGCAGCCAAGTGAGGGGGGGTACCTACAATGAGCAGTTCTTC. It yields the protein CASSQVRGGTYNEQFF.

This chain joins TRBV7-2 and TRBJ1-5, with D possibly TRBD1 on 5 matching bases. V was clipped by 4 bases and J by 4 bases, with 14 bases between them. Germline values: CDR1 SGHTA, CDR2 FQGNSA. This CDR3 region has 15 residues. The CDR3: CASSSRAAMNQPQHF. DNA of the CDR3: TGTGCCAGCAGCTCCAGGGCGGCCATGAATCAGCCCCAGCATTTT.